Presented here are 7 T cell receptor beta chains from one specimen sequenced in a study of shared clonotypes between healthy human individuals. Produced via immunoSEQ multiplex PCR; TCRdb's table is partial and in-frame only. The top ten hold under 2% of the sample, which has hundreds of thousands of clones, less than 85% seen once. Sequences were obtained from memory CD4+ T cells sorted from blood. Regarding subset: CD45RA-negative fraction. These receptors came from a woman in her twenties or thirties in good health.

This clone was seen once. V usage is TRBV7-8 and J usage is TRBJ2-1; 12 nucleotides line up with TRBD2. CDR1 and CDR2 from the germline V gene are SGHVS and FQNEAQ. Losses at the gene ends were 5 bases for V and 4 bases for J; bases not matched to a gene: 6. This CDR3 has 16 amino acids. CDR3 sequence (DNA): TGTGCCAGCAGCCCGGCTAGCGGGAGGGTATACAATGAGCAGTTCTTC. It encodes CASSPASGRVYNEQFF.

This clone occurred a few times. The V gene is TRBV28, the J gene TRBJ1-3; unclear D gene. Germline CDR1 MDHEN, CDR2 SYDVKM. The CDR3 is 14 amino acids. Between the trimmed V and J ends, which lost 8 bases and 2 bases, there was a span of 13 bases. Here the CDR3 reads CASRGRRAGNTIYF. The CDR3 DNA reads as TGTGCCAGCCGTGGTCGGAGGGCTGGAAACACCATATATTTT.

This clone was recorded only once. V usage is TRBV5-5 and J usage is TRBJ1-3; 7 nucleotides match TRBD1. With V trimmed by 2 bases and J by 0 bases, 2 bases remained unmatched. There are 15 residues in the CDR3. Germline values: CDR1 SGHKS, CDR2 YYEKEE (reference sequence). CDR3 nucleotide sequence: TGTGCCAGCAGCTTTACAGGGGACTCTGGAAACACCATATATTTT. It codes for CASSFTGDSGNTIYF.

The rearrangement uses TRBV14 and TRBJ2-5, with D unclear. Gene TRBJ2-7 matches the end of the DNA better, so the J call may be wrong. This CDR3 is built from 13 residues. Germline lookup yields CDR1 SGHDN and CDR2 FVKESK. The CDR3 sequence: CASSPSAEYEQYF. Here the CDR3 DNA reads TGTGCCAGCAGCCCATCGGCGGAATACGAGCAGTACTTC.

This rearrangement joins TRBV6-1 to TRBJ2-2, with D perhaps matching TRBD2 (5 bases). The CDR3 length is 15 residues. The V end lost 4 bases, the J end lost 4 bases, and 13 bases lay between the germline ends. Germline V gene sequence: CDR1 MNHNS, CDR2 SASEGT. Here the CDR3 reads CASSGMGRGTGELFF. The CDR3 DNA is TGTGCCAGCAGTGGCATGGGTCGGGGCACCGGGGAGCTGTTTTTT.

This sequence joins TRBV2 and TRBJ2-7; 11 bases map to TRBD1. Germline V gene data show CDR1 as SNHLY and CDR2 as FYNNEI. The CDR3 length is 12 residues. V shed 6 bases, J shed 12 bases, and the junction held 7 bases outside the gene matches. CDR3 region: CASSEDRGRLYF. CDR3 in DNA: TGTGCCAGCAGCGAGGACAGGGGGCGCCTGTACTTC.

This CDR3 reads CASSGDRSYEQYF. As DNA, the CDR3 is TGTGCCAGCAGTGGGGACAGATCCTACGAGCAGTACTTC. The chain uses TRBV25-1 and TRBJ2-7; 7 positions match TRBD1. V gave up 4 bases and J gave up 1 base; unmatched junction bases: 1. Germline values: CDR1 MGHDK, CDR2 SYGVNS. This CDR3 is 13 amino acids long.